Below, 32 T cell receptor beta chains from the same sample are listed, as sequenced in a study of post-analysis software for immune sequencing data. Study outcomes and limitations: Patients had higher frequencies than controls of about five TRBV segments, including TRBV5-6, TRBV5-1 and TRBV20-1.

These TCRs are of unknown antigen specificity. Prepared TCR beta cDNA libraries contained unique molecular identifiers. TCRdb re-called the PCR reads with MiXCR, one entry per CDR3 protein. The sample holds around 770,000 distinct CDR3 sequences, roughly 50% seen once. Sequencing was done on a sample of blood. These receptors were taken from a girl under 18 with multiple sclerosis.

DNA of the CDR3: TGTGCCAGCAGCCAAGATGGAGAGACTAGCCAGTATTTT. It is translated as CASSQDGETSQYF. This rearrangement joins TRBV3-1 to TRBJ2-3; 7 bases align to TRBD2. With 0 bases clipped from V and 12 bases from J, the junction kept 6 bases outside the gene matches. CDR1 is LGHDT and CDR2 is YNNKEL in the germline V gene (reference sequence). The CDR3 contains 13 residues.

The CDR3 DNA reads TGTGCCAGCAGCTCCACTAACAGGGAAACCTACGAGCAGTACTTC. This encodes CASSSTNRETYEQYF. This rearrangement joins TRBV7-9 to TRBJ2-7; weak D call: TRBD1 (6 bases). The V end was cut by 4 bases, the J end by 2 bases, with 15 bases between. Germline assignment: CDR1 SEHNR and CDR2 FQNEAQ (reference sequence). The CDR3 loop spans 15 amino acids.

This clonotype was seen more than once but under ten times. The CDR3 loop is CSVVWFRARPPYEQYF. CDR3 DNA: TGCAGCGTTGTCTGGTTTAGGGCCAGGCCCCCCTACGAGCAGTACTTC. V and J are TRBV29-1 and TRBJ2-7; the D is unclear. V shed 4 bases and J shed 2 bases, with 21 bases lying between them. The CDR3 runs to 16 residues. Looked up from germline, CDR1 is SQVTM and CDR2 is ANQGSEA.

The sample holds a few counts of this clonotype. The chain joins TRBV12-3 or TRBV12-4 to TRBJ2-4, with 14 bases matching TRBD2. J was trimmed by 14 bases and V by 6 bases; bases with no gene match: 3. This CDR3 is 12 amino acids long. CDR3 bases: TGTGCCAGCAGGGGACTAGCGGGAGATAAGTACTTC. Translation gives CASRGLAGDKYF.

This clonotype was observed a handful of times. Here the CDR3 DNA reads TGCAGTGCTAGTGACACCGCCTACGAGCAGTACTTC. Amino acids: CSASDTAYEQYF. The rearrangement joins TRBV20-1 to TRBJ2-7; D call uncertain. The germline V gene encodes CDR1 DFQATT and CDR2 SNEGSKA (reference sequence). The V end lost 3 bases, the J end lost 2 bases, and 8 bases lay between the germline ends. The CDR3 is made up of 12 amino acids.

The rearrangement links TRBV5-6 to TRBJ2-3; D might be TRBD1 (6 bases). The V gene's germline CDR1 is SGHDT and CDR2 YYEEEE. Trimming removed 2 bases at V and 9 bases at J, with 16 bases between. The CDR3 contains 14 residues. The CDR3 DNA sequence: TGTGCCAGCAGCTTTGGCAGGGGCCCCCGAACGCAGTATTTT. Amino acids: CASSFGRGPRTQYF.

The sample holds a few counts of this clonotype. V usage is TRBV28 and J usage is TRBJ2-1; possible D gene TRBD2, 5 bases. Deletions cut 2 bases from V and 5 bases from J, with 13 bases between. Germline V gives CDR1 MDHEN, CDR2 SYDVKM. The CDR3 covers 15 residues. CDR3 loop: CASSLEPLGDNEQFF. The CDR3 bases are TGTGCCAGCAGTTTAGAGCCGCTCGGGGACAATGAGCAGTTCTTC.

The genes are TRBV4-1 and TRBJ1-2, with TRBD1 as a possible D gene (5 bases). The V and J ends lost 0 bases and 8 bases respectively, with 16 bases between them. The CDR3 covers 15 residues. CDR1 is MGHRA and CDR2 is YSYEKL in the germline V gene. The CDR3 nucleotides read TGCGCCAGCAGCCAAGATGGTTTCGGCAGGGAGGGCTACACCTTC. Translated: CASSQDGFGREGYTF.

The CDR3 is CASSADPPYEQYF. Here the CDR3 DNA reads TGTGCCAGCAGCGCCGACCCGCCCTACGAGCAGTACTTC. The J gene is TRBJ2-7, the V gene TRBV9; D is unclear. Trimming removed 3 bases from V and 2 bases from J, with 9 bases in between. CDR1 and CDR2 (germline): SGDLS, YYNGEE. The CDR3 is 13 amino acids.

This clonotype was detected a few times. V and J are TRBV6-6 and TRBJ2-7; D uncertain. The CDR3 is made up of 13 amino acids. The V gene lost 8 bases and the J gene lost 3 bases, with 14 bases spanning the gap. Germline CDR1 reads MNHNY; CDR2 reads SVGAGI (reference sequence). CDR3 amino acids: CASDVDGRYEQYF. For the CDR3, the DNA is TGTGCCAGCGACGTAGATGGGCGCTACGAGCAGTACTTC.

This rearrangement joins TRBV2 to TRBJ1-1; D remains ambiguous. Trimming took off 6 bases at V and 8 bases at J, with 13 bases between the two ends. The CDR3 has 12 amino acids. Germline lookup yields CDR1 SNHLY and CDR2 FYNNEI. CDR3 sequence reads: CASRWAEVEAFF. CDR3 sequence (DNA): TGTGCCAGCAGGTGGGCAGAGGTCGAAGCTTTCTTT.

The J gene is TRBJ2-5, the V gene TRBV14; the D is unclear. The DNA end is a closer match to TRBJ2-7, so the J assignment may be wrong. The CDR3 contains 15 residues. CDR1 is SGHDN, CDR2 FVKESK, per germline. The CDR3 sequence: CASSQEPGPGYEQYF. The CDR3 region has the DNA TGTGCCAGCAGCCAAGAACCAGGACCAGGCTACGAGCAGTACTTC.

The chain uses TRBV4-1 and TRBJ2-7, with 10 bases identical to TRBD2. The CDR3 has 18 residues. CDR1 and CDR2 (germline): MGHRA, YSYEKL. Trimming at V came to 0 bases and at J to 3 bases, leaving 11 bases not matched to a gene. CDR3 loop: CASSQDRLAGRTGYEQYF. The CDR3 DNA sequence: TGCGCCAGCAGCCAAGACCGACTAGCGGGTAGAACGGGCTACGAGCAGTACTTC.

The chain recombines TRBV12-3 or TRBV12-4 with TRBJ2-7, with a tentative D call TRBD1 (6 bases). The V gene lost 6 bases and the J gene lost 3 bases, with 12 bases spanning the gap. The CDR3 runs to 13 residues. This CDR3 reads CASSPPGHYEQYF. The CDR3 nucleotides read TGTGCCAGCAGCCCGCCGGGACACTACGAGCAGTACTTC.

The chain uses TRBV11-2 and TRBJ2-7, with 7 bases aligning to TRBD2. The CDR3 has 14 amino acids. Trimming at V came to 5 bases and at J to 2 bases, leaving 6 bases not matched to a gene. From germline, CDR1 is SGHAT and CDR2 FQNNGV. The CDR3 nucleotides read TGTGCCAGCAGCGGTCGGGAGGCACCCTACGAGCAGTACTTC. Protein product: CASSGREAPYEQYF.

This clonotype turned up a few times. The gene calls are TRBV6-5 and TRBJ2-7; tentative D call: TRBD2 (6 bases). Germline V gives CDR1 MNHEY, CDR2 SVGAGI. The V end was cut by 0 bases, the J end by 4 bases, with 10 bases between. The CDR3 spans 14 residues. In nucleotides, the CDR3 is TGTGCCAGCAGTTACTCGGGAGGCGGGTACGAGCAGTACTTC. Translated, it gives CASSYSGGGYEQYF.

The chain is built from TRBV24-1 and TRBJ2-2; 8 bases are shared with TRBD2. The CDR3 totals 13 residues. From germline, CDR1 is KGHDR and CDR2 SFDVKD. After removal of 9 bases from V and 8 bases from J, the junction contained 7 bases not matched to a gene. CDR3 residues: CATERESLGELFF. The DNA of the CDR3 is TGTGCCACCGAGCGGGAGAGTTTAGGGGAGCTGTTTTTT.

This clonotype has only a few counts. The chain couples TRBV27 to TRBJ2-7; D could derive from TRBD1 or TRBD2 (5 bases each). Germline CDR1 reads MNHEY; CDR2 reads SMNVEV (reference sequence). Trimming took 4 bases from V and 4 from J, leaving 20 bases between them. The CDR3 loop spans 16 amino acids. CDR3 DNA sequence: TGTGCCAGCAGTTCGACCCGGGACCGCCTCGTTTACGAGCAGTACTTC. Translated, it gives CASSSTRDRLVYEQYF.

The gene calls are TRBV7-9 and TRBJ1-2; 10 bases are shared with TRBD1. The germline gives CDR1 SEHNR, CDR2 FQNEAQ (reference sequence). The CDR3 has 16 residues. Losses at the gene ends were 1 base for V and 6 bases for J; bases not matched to a gene: 8. The CDR3 region is CASSLDLGTGDNGYTF. For the CDR3, the DNA is TGTGCCAGCAGCTTAGACCTCGGGACAGGGGATAATGGCTACACCTTC.

The V gene is TRBV5-1, the J gene TRBJ2-3; D may be TRBD1 (6 bases). CDR3 length: 15 amino acids. Trimming pared 5 bases from V and 0 bases from J, leaving 13 bases between. CDR1 and CDR2 from the germline V gene are SGHRS and YFSETQ. The CDR3 nucleotides are TGCGCCAGCAGGGCCAGGGGATCTAGCACAGATACGCAGTATTTT. This translates into CASRARGSSTDTQYF.

This clonotype was seen a handful of times. This chain joins TRBV5-5 and TRBJ1-5; 10 bases align to TRBD1. With 1 base clipped from V and 2 bases from J, the junction kept 3 bases outside the gene matches. CDR1 and CDR2 from the germline V gene are SGHKS and YYEKEE (reference sequence). The CDR3 consists of 16 residues. The CDR3, as DNA: TGTGCCAGCAGCTTGTGGACAGGGGGTGGCAATCAGCCCCAGCATTTT. It yields the protein CASSLWTGGGNQPQHF.

J is TRBJ2-1 and V is TRBV12-3 or TRBV12-4, with TRBD2 identical over 10 bases. This CDR3 has 14 amino acids. The V and J ends lost 7 bases and 10 bases, in that order; junction bases with no gene match: 10. The CDR3, as DNA: TGTGCCAGCACCAGACTAGCGGGCGGGGGGGAGCAGTTCTTC. Protein: CASTRLAGGGEQFF.

This chain links TRBV10-3 with TRBJ2-7, with 8 bases identical to TRBD1. Germline values: CDR1 ENHRY, CDR2 SYGVKD. This CDR3 spans 13 amino acids. V trimming: 7 bases; J trimming: 2 bases; junction bases outside the gene matches: 4. The CDR3 is CAINRGITYEQYF. CDR3 DNA: TGTGCCATCAACAGGGGGATAACCTACGAGCAGTACTTC.

This clonotype was counted a single time. This sequence joins TRBV7-8 and TRBJ2-7; D possibly corresponds to TRBD2 (5 bases). The germline V and J ends were trimmed by 0 bases and 0 bases, with 18 bases remaining between them. The CDR3 runs 18 residues. Germline V CDR1 and CDR2: SGHVS, FQNEAQ. The CDR3 region is CASSLAPSRLALSYEQYF. DNA of the CDR3: TGTGCCAGCAGCTTAGCGCCAAGCCGGCTAGCACTCTCCTACGAGCAGTACTTC.

The V gene is TRBV5-1, the J gene TRBJ2-5; TRBD1 matches 9 bases. Germline loops: CDR1 SGHRS, CDR2 YFSETQ. The CDR3 runs 15 residues. The ends lost 4 bases at V and 3 bases at J; junction bases unmatched: 7. The chain's CDR3 is CASSTPDRGKETQYF. The CDR3, as DNA: TGCGCCAGCAGCACCCCGGACAGGGGAAAAGAGACCCAGTACTTC. Complete variable domain (other parts from reference TRBV5-1 and TRBJ2-5): KAGVTQTPRYLIKTRGQQVTLSCSPISGHRSVSWYQQTPGQGLQFLFEYFSETQRNKGNFPGRFSGRQFSNSRSEMNVSTLELGDSALYLCASSTPDRGKETQYFGPGTRLLVL.

Concerning this clonotype: An end of the junction does not agree with germline; a read error may underlie this. The chain has TRBV29-1 and TRBJ2-3; 7 nucleotides line up with TRBD2. This CDR3 contains 15 residues. The germline CDR1 and CDR2 sequences are SQVTM and ANQGSEA. For the CDR3, the DNA is TGCAGCGTTGAAGCCCGGGGGGATGGCACAGACACGCAGTATTTT. This translates into CSVEARGDGTDTQYF.

This sequence joins TRBV7-3 and TRBJ2-1, with 9 bases that match TRBD2. The V gene's germline CDR1 is SGHTA and CDR2 FQGTGA. J lost 7 bases, V lost 3 bases, and 4 bases had no gene match. CDR3 length: 14 residues. The CDR3 sequence: CASSLIAGANEQFF. As DNA, the CDR3 is TGTGCCAGCAGCTTGATAGCGGGAGCGAATGAGCAGTTCTTC.

The V gene is TRBV29-1, the J gene TRBJ2-1; 8 positions match TRBD2. This CDR3 contains 15 residues. J gave up 12 bases and V 0 bases, and 13 bases lay outside the gene matches. Germline-derived CDR1 and CDR2 are SQVTM and ANQGSEA. The CDR3, as DNA: TGCAGCGTTGAAGAGTTCGGAGCGGGAGTCAACGTGCAGTTCTTC. Protein product: CSVEEFGAGVNVQFF.

This clonotype was detected only a few times. The chain combines TRBV25-1 with TRBJ2-5, with D tentatively TRBD2 (5 bases). From germline, CDR1 is MGHDK and CDR2 SYGVNS. V lost 4 bases, J lost 4 bases, and 19 bases lay in between. The CDR3 is 16 residues long. The CDR3 spells CASSADSGGGRETQYF. Here the CDR3 DNA reads TGTGCCAGCAGTGCGGACTCGGGTGGTGGGAGAGAGACCCAGTACTTC.

This clonotype was picked up one time. The CDR3 nucleotides read TGTGCCAGCAGTTTTCATAGGGACAATGAGCAGTTCTTC. Translated: CASSFHRDNEQFF. The chain employs TRBV28 and TRBJ2-1; no clear D. Looked up from germline, CDR1 is MDHEN and CDR2 is SYDVKM. The CDR3 is made up of 13 amino acids. V lost 3 bases and J 5 bases, leaving 8 bases between the germline ends.

The J gene is TRBJ2-3, the V gene TRBV5-1, with D possibly TRBD2 on 6 matching bases. The CDR3 loop spans 14 amino acids. V shed 4 bases and J shed 3 bases, with 12 bases lying between them. Germline lookup yields CDR1 SGHRS and CDR2 YFSETQ. The CDR3 region is CASSVDYQTDTQYF. The CDR3 DNA reads as TGCGCCAGCAGCGTGGACTACCAGACAGATACGCAGTATTTT.

The chain combines TRBV6-2 or TRBV6-3 with TRBJ2-1, with 9 bases aligning to TRBD2. The germline V gene encodes CDR1 MNHEY and CDR2 SVGEGT. V lost 8 bases to trimming and J lost 7 bases; unmatched junction nucleotides: 12. This CDR3 is 15 amino acids long. The chain's CDR3 is CASLGRAGGYNEQFF. CDR3 nucleotide sequence: TGTGCCAGCCTAGGACGAGCGGGAGGCTATAATGAGCAGTTCTTC.